This T cell receptor (beta chain) originates from a study of blood T cell repertoires in COVID-19. Clones were sequenced by immunoSEQ multiplex PCR, and TCRdb holds only the in-frame ones, with some missing. The data show about 170,000 clones, with roughly 80% seen just once and roughly 8.8% held by the top ten. The CDR3 loop spans 13 amino acids. Germline lookup yields CDR1 SGHDT and CDR2 YYEEEE. V was clipped by 0 bases and J by 5 bases, with 6 bases between them. Material: peripheral blood. The V call is TRBV5-6, the J call TRBJ2-1; D remains ambiguous. The clonotype originates from a woman older than 75 with COVID-19, enrolled during active disease. The CDR3 DNA reads TGTGCCAGCAGCTTGGCCCTCGACAATGAGCAGTTCTTC. Its translation is CASSLALDNEQFF.